The T cell receptor (beta chain) under discussion was sequenced for a study of blood T cells in healthy people across ages. Comment on this clonotype: Its cognate antigen is unknown.

Points from the study as a whole: With donor CMV status unknown, expanded clonotype changes were possibly confounded.

V trimming: 5 bases; J trimming: 7 bases; junction bases outside the gene matches: 8. Per the germline V gene, CDR1 is SNHLY and CDR2 is FYNNEI. This CDR3 region has 14 residues. For the second PCR, which ran for roughly 6 to 12 cycles, a sample-barcoded 5' primer and a J-beta primer mix were used. TCRdb processed the 5' RACE reads anew with MiXCR; each CDR3 protein has one entry. The sample lists around 1,700,000 distinct CDR3 sequences; about 28% were seen once. The clonotype was recovered from a woman in her 30s in good health. The chain carries TRBV2 and TRBJ2-1, with TRBD2 identical over 7 bases. Sample: blood. As DNA, the CDR3 is TGTGCCAGCAGTAGATGGCGGGGGAGGAATGAGCAGTTCTTC. This translates into CASSRWRGRNEQFF. The full variable domain, completed using reference TRBV2 and TRBJ2-1, is EPEVTQTPSHQVTQMGQEVILRCVPISNHLYFYWYRQILGQKVEFLVSFYNNEISEKSEIFDDQFSVERPDGSNFTLKIRSTKLEDSAMYFCASSRWRGRNEQFFGPGTRLTVL.